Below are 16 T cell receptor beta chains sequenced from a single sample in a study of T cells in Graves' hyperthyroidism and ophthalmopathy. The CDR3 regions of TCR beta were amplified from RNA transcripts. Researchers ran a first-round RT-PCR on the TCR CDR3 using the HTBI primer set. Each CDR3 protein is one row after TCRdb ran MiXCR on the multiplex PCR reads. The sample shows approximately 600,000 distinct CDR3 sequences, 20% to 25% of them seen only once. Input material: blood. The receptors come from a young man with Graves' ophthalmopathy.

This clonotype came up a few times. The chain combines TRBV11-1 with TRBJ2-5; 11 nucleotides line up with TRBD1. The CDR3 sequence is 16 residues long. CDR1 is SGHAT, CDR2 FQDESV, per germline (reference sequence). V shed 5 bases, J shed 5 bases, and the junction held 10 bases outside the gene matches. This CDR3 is CASSQDPGTGGETQYF. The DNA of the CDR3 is TGTGCCAGCAGCCAGGACCCCGGGACAGGGGGGGAGACCCAGTACTTC.

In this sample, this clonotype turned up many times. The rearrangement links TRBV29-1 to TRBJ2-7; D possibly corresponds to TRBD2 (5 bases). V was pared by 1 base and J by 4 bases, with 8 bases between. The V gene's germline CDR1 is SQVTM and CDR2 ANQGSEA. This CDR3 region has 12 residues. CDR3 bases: TGCAGCGTTGAAGGGAGAGGGTACGAGCAGTACTTC. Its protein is CSVEGRGYEQYF.

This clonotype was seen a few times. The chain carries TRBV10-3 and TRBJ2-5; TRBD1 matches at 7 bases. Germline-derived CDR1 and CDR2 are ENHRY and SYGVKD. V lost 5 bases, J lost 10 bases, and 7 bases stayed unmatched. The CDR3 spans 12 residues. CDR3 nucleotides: TGTGCCATCAGTAGGGGGCAGGGCGACCAGTACTTC. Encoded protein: CAISRGQGDQYF.

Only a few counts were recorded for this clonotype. The CDR3 here is CASSPGTGQEPQHF. In nucleotides, the CDR3 is TGTGCCAGCAGCCCGGGGACAGGGCAGGAGCCCCAGCATTTT. The chain has TRBV7-2 and TRBJ1-5; 9 nucleotides align to TRBD1. Per germline, CDR1 SGHTA and CDR2 FQGNSA. This CDR3 contains 14 residues. Trimming at V came to 5 bases and at J to 8 bases, leaving 7 bases not matched to a gene.

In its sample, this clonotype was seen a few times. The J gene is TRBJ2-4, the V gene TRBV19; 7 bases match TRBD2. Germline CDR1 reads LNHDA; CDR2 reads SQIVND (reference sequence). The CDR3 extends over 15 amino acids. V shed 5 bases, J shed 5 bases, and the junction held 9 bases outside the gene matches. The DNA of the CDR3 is TGTGCCAGTAGTGATGGGGGGGGGAAGCAAAACATTCAGTACTTC. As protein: CASSDGGGKQNIQYF.

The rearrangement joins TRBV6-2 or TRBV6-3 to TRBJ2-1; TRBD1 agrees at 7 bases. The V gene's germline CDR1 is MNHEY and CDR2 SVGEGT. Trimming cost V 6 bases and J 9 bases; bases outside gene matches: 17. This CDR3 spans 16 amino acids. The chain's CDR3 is CASSPYFLTGSGEQFF. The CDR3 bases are TGTGCCAGCAGCCCCTACTTTCTGACAGGGAGTGGTGAGCAGTTCTTC.

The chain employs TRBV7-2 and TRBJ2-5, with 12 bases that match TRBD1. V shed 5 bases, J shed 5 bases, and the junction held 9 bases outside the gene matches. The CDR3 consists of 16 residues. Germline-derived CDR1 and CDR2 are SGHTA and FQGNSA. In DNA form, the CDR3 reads TGTGCCAGCAGCAAAACCGGGACAGGGGGCCTTGAGACCCAGTACTTC. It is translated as CASSKTGTGGLETQYF.

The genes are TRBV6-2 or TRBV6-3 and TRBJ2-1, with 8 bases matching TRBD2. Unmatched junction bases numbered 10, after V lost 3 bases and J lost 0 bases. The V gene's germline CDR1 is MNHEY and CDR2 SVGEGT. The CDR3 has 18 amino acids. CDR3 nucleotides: TGTGCCAGCAGTTATCAAGCGGGAGAGACCAGCTCCTACAATGAGCAGTTCTTC. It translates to CASSYQAGETSSYNEQFF.

The CDR3 loop is CASSQDRVGYEQYF. CDR3 nucleotide sequence: TGTGCCAGCAGTCAAGACAGAGTGGGCTACGAGCAGTACTTC. The V gene is TRBV6-2 or TRBV6-3, the J gene TRBJ2-7, with D possibly being TRBD1 (5 bases). This CDR3 has 14 residues. CDR1 and CDR2 from the germline V gene are MNHEY and SVGEGT. The germline V and J ends were trimmed by 5 bases and 3 bases, with 14 bases remaining between them.

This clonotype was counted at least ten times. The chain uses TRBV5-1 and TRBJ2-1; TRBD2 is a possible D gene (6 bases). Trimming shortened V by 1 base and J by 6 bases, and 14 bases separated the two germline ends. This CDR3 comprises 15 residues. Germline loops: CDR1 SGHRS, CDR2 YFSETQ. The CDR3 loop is CASSLRETISNEQFF. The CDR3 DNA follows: TGCGCCAGCAGCTTGCGGGAGACCATTTCCAATGAGCAGTTCTTC.

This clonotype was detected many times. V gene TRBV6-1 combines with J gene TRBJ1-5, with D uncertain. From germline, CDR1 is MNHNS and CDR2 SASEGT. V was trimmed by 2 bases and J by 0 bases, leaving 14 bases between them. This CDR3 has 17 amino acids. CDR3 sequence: CASSESGRGYSNQPQHF. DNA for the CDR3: TGTGCCAGCAGTGAAAGCGGCAGAGGGTATAGCAATCAGCCCCAGCATTTT.

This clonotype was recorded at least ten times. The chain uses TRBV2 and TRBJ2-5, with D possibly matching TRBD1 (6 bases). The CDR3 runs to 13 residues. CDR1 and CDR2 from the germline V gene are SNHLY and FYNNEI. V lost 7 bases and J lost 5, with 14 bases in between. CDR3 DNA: TGTGCCAGCATCAACAGGGAGTCCGAGACCCAGTACTTC. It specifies CASINRESETQYF.

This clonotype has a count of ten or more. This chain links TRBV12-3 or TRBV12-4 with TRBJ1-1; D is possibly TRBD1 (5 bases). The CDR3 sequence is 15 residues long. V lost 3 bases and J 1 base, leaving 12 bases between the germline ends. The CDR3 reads CASSLMGQANTEAFF. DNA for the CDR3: TGTGCCAGCAGTTTGATGGGGCAAGCGAACACTGAAGCTTTCTTT.

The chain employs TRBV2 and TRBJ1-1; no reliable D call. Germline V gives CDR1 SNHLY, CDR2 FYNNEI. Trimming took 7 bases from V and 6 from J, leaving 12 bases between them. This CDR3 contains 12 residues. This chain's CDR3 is CASIMLPSEAFF. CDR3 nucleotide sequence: TGTGCCAGCATTATGCTTCCCTCTGAAGCTTTCTTT.

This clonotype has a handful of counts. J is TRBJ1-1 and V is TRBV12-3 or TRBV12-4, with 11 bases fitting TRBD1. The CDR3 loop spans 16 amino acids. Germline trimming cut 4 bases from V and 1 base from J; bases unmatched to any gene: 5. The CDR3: CASSWGQGGRNTEAFF. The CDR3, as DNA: TGTGCCAGCAGTTGGGGACAGGGGGGCCGGAACACTGAAGCTTTCTTT.

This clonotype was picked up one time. CDR3 amino acids: CASSYSAGVNAYEQYF. The CDR3 coding sequence is TGTGCCAGCAGTTACTCGGCCGGGGTAAACGCCTACGAGCAGTACTTC. The chain uses TRBV6-6 and TRBJ2-7; TRBD2 is a possible D gene (5 bases). In germline, CDR1 is MNHNY, CDR2 SVGAGI (reference sequence). The V end was cut by 0 bases, the J end by 2 bases, with 14 bases between. The CDR3 totals 16 residues.